Relative to its sample, the clone carrying this TCR beta chain is medium-sized. What it binds is not known. The source of the sample is a study of metastatic and nonmetastatic thyroid tumors. Study outcomes and limitations: In both blood and tumor samples, TCR beta diversity was reported significantly higher for malignant than benign nodules.

The V gene end was trimmed by 2 bases and the J gene end by 8 bases; junction bases not matched to a gene: 9. Per germline, CDR1 LNHDA and CDR2 SQIVND (reference sequence). The CDR3 loop spans 16 amino acids. Each patient came to thyroid surgery without any prior treatment (of any kind). MiXCR re-clonotyped the PCR reads for TCRdb. Found here are 65,000 to 70,000 clones, over 12% of them singletons; the top ten hold over 6%. The sequence was collected from a male donor with papillary thyroid cancer or a benign thyroid nodule (not recorded which). Some clones in this sample may be carry-over from other donors' samples. The sample comprised blood. The rearrangement links TRBV19 to TRBJ2-1; 10 nucleotides match TRBD2. CDR3 region: CASSIWGVAGGYEQFF. The CDR3 DNA reads as TGTGCCAGTAGTATATGGGGAGTAGCGGGAGGTTATGAGCAGTTCTTC.